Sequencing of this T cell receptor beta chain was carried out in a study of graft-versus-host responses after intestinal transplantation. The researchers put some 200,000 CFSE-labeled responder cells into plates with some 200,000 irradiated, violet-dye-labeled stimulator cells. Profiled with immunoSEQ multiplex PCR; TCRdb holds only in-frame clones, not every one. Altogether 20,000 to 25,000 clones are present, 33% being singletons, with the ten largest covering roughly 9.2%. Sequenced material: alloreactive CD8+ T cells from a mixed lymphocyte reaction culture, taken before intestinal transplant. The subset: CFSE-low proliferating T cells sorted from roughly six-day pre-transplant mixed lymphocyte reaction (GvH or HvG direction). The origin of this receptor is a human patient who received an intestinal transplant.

The CDR3 reads CASTPGLAEETQYF. The DNA for the CDR3 is TGCGCCAGCACCCCGGGGCTAGCGGAAGAGACCCAGTACTTC. This chain joins TRBV5-1 and TRBJ2-5, with 7 bases aligning to TRBD2. There are 14 residues in the CDR3. Germline V CDR1 and CDR2: SGHRS, YFSETQ. V was pared by 6 bases and J by 3 bases, with 8 bases of the junction left unmatched.